What follows are 23 T cell receptor beta chains derived from one specimen sequenced in a study of early T cells in non-severe SARS-CoV-2 infection. TCRdb re-called the 5' RACE reads through MiXCR, storing one row per CDR3 protein. The table lists approximately 71,000 distinct CDR3 sequences, over 9% of them singletons. Source material: whole blood. These receptors came from an adult who was a healthcare worker with PCR-confirmed SARS-CoV-2 infection or an uninfected control (not recorded which).

Only a few counts were recorded for this clonotype. The chain links TRBV6-4 to TRBJ2-1; 9 nucleotides align to TRBD2. The J segment lost 9 bases and the V segment lost 2 bases, leaving 2 bases of the junction unmatched. Germline loops: CDR1 MRHNA, CDR2 SNTAGT. This CDR3 is built from 13 residues. The DNA of the CDR3 is TGTGCCAGCAGTGACGCGGGGGGGCTTGAGCAGTTCTTC. Protein sequence: CASSDAGGLEQFF.

The V gene is TRBV10-3, the J gene TRBJ1-2; a weak D match, TRBD1 (6 bases). This CDR3 comprises 15 residues. CDR1 and CDR2 (germline): ENHRY, SYGVKD. V was trimmed by 10 bases and J by 4 bases, leaving 22 bases between them. The CDR3 region is CASRGALTGFYGYTF. CDR3 nucleotides: TGTGCCAGCCGAGGCGCTCTAACAGGGTTCTATGGCTACACCTTC.

The table lists this clonotype with a few counts. The V and J genes are TRBV12-3 or TRBV12-4 and TRBJ1-1; TRBD1 matches 9 bases. V shed 5 bases and J 6 bases; nucleotides not matched to a gene: 7. The CDR3 length is 14 residues. The CDR3 reads CASSPGDRAPEAFF. The CDR3 region has the DNA TGTGCCAGCAGTCCCGGGGACAGGGCCCCTGAAGCTTTCTTT.

This clonotype has only a few counts. V usage is TRBV5-1 and J usage is TRBJ1-4; D gene unclear. Germline CDR1 is SGHRS and CDR2 is YFSETQ. The CDR3 loop spans 14 amino acids. The germline V and J ends were trimmed by 0 bases and 5 bases, with 8 bases remaining between them. CDR3 nucleotide sequence: TGCGCCAGCAGCTTGGGCAGGTTAAATGAAAAACTGTTTTTT. Amino acid sequence: CASSLGRLNEKLFF.

This clonotype was counted only a few times. The chain couples TRBV7-2 to TRBJ2-7; 8 nucleotides agree with TRBD2. Germline CDR1 reads SGHTA; CDR2 reads FQGNSA. The ends lost 5 bases at V and 3 bases at J; junction bases unmatched: 9. The CDR3 contains 15 residues. In DNA, the CDR3 is TGTGCCAGCAGCAAGAGACTAGCGTCGATCTACGAGCAGTACTTC. Amino acids: CASSKRLASIYEQYF.

The chain uses TRBV6-6 and TRBJ1-5, with D perhaps TRBD1 (5 bases). Germline V gene lookup returns CDR1 MNHNY and CDR2 SVGAGI (reference sequence). Trimming shortened V by 2 bases and J by 3 bases, and 8 bases separated the two germline ends. The CDR3 consists of 14 residues. CDR3 DNA sequence: TGTGCCAGCAGTTACGAGACAGACAATCAGCCCCAGCATTTT. Its translation is CASSYETDNQPQHF.

This clonotype was observed a few times. This chain connects TRBV6-6 to TRBJ2-2, with TRBD1 matching over 8 bases. The CDR3 is 16 amino acids. The germline gives CDR1 MNHNY, CDR2 SVGAGI (reference sequence). V was clipped by 1 base and J by 4 bases; unmatched bases: 5. The CDR3 reads CASSYFGQGRTGELFF. The CDR3 DNA follows: TGTGCCAGCAGTTACTTCGGACAGGGCCGCACCGGGGAGCTGTTTTTT.

This clonotype was counted ten times or more. V usage is TRBV30 and J usage is TRBJ1-1, with D possibly TRBD1 on 6 matching bases. The CDR3 has 15 amino acids. CDR1 is GTSNPN, CDR2 SVGIG, per germline (reference sequence). Trimming stripped 2 bases from V and 4 bases from J, with 17 bases between. The CDR3: CAWSQGHRSGTEAFF. The DNA for the CDR3 is TGTGCCTGGAGTCAGGGGCATCGATCGGGCACTGAAGCTTTCTTT.

This rearrangement joins TRBV13 to TRBJ2-7; tentative D call: TRBD1 (6 bases). The CDR3 sequence is 15 residues long. Per germline, CDR1 PRHDT and CDR2 FYEKMQ (reference sequence). Trimming shortened V by 5 bases and J by 3 bases, and 17 bases separated the two germline ends. The CDR3 region is CASSLGTHLSYEQYF. DNA for the CDR3: TGTGCCAGCAGCCTTGGGACACATCTAAGCTACGAGCAGTACTTC. Together with reference TRBV13 and TRBJ2-7, the CDR3 gives the full variable domain: AAGVIQSPRHLIKEKRETATLKCYPIPRHDTVYWYQQGPGQDPQFLISFYEKMQSDKGSIPDRFSAQQFSDYHSELNMSSLELGDSALYFCASSLGTHLSYEQYFGPGTRLTVT.

This sequence joins TRBV6-1 and TRBJ1-4; D is unclear. Trimming left V 1 base short and J 7 bases short, with 1 base between. Germline lookup yields CDR1 MNHNS and CDR2 SASEGT. This CDR3 spans 11 amino acids. The CDR3 sequence is CASSEVEKLFF. In nucleotides, the CDR3 is TGTGCCAGCAGTGAAGTTGAAAAACTGTTTTTT.

The chain is built from TRBV2 and TRBJ2-7, with 7 bases aligning to TRBD1. V shed 1 base and J 6 bases; nucleotides not matched to a gene: 9. CDR1 is SNHLY and CDR2 is FYNNEI in the germline V gene. The CDR3 runs to 15 residues. The CDR3: CASSEVRGRGGEQYF. Here the CDR3 DNA reads TGTGCCAGCAGTGAAGTTAGGGGGCGTGGTGGCGAGCAGTACTTC. The full variable domain, with the rest looked up from reference TRBV2 and TRBJ2-7, is EPEVTQTPSHQVTQMGQEVILRCVPISNHLYFYWYRQILGQKVEFLVSFYNNEISEKSEIFDDQFSVERPDGSNFTLKIRSTKLEDSAMYFCASSEVRGRGGEQYFGPGTRLTVT.

This clonotype has a handful of counts. V and J are TRBV6-6 and TRBJ2-1; D not certain. The V end lost 2 bases, the J end lost 0 bases, and 11 bases lay between the germline ends. CDR3 length: 16 amino acids. CDR1 is MNHNY and CDR2 is SVGAGI in the germline V gene (reference sequence). The CDR3 is CASSYGALSSYNEQFF. DNA for the CDR3: TGTGCCAGCAGTTACGGCGCGTTGAGCTCCTACAATGAGCAGTTCTTC.

The V gene is TRBV21-1, the J gene TRBJ2-4. TRBV21-1 counts as a pseudogene. This CDR3 has 10 amino acids. Written as DNA, the CDR3 is TGTGCCGTGCTCTGTAACATTCAGTACTTC. Translating it yields CAVLCNIQYF.

Many counts were recorded for this clonotype. Written as DNA, the CDR3 is TGTGCCAGTAGTAACAACAGCGGGTCAGTCGGGGAGCTGTTTTTT. It encodes CASSNNSGSVGELFF. The rearrangement links TRBV19 to TRBJ2-2; a possible D gene is TRBD2 (6 bases). Trimming pared 4 bases from V and 7 bases from J, leaving 16 bases between. CDR3 length equals 15 residues. The germline V gene encodes CDR1 LNHDA and CDR2 SQIVND (reference sequence). The variable domain in full, completed from reference TRBV19 and TRBJ2-2, reads DGGITQSPKYLFRKEGQNVTLSCEQNLNHDAMYWYRQDPGQGLRLIYYSQIVNDFQKGDIAEGYSVSREKKESFPLTVTSAQKNPTAFYLCASSNNSGSVGELFFGEGSRLTVL.

The V call is TRBV15, the J call TRBJ2-6; possibly TRBD2 for D (6 bases). The length of the CDR3 is 16 residues. The V and J ends lost 3 bases and 1 base respectively, with 10 bases between them. Germline values: CDR1 LNHNV, CDR2 YYDKDF (reference sequence). In DNA, the CDR3 is TGTGCCACCAGCAGGAAAGGACTATCTGGGGCCAACGTCCTGACTTTC. Translated: CATSRKGLSGANVLTF. Drawing the rest from reference TRBV15 and TRBJ2-6, the complete variable domain is DAMVIQNPRYQVTQFGKPVTLSCSQTLNHNVMYWYQQKSSQAPKLLFHYYDKDFNNEADTPDNFQSRRPNTSFCFLDIRSPGLGDTAMYLCATSRKGLSGANVLTFGAGSRLTVL.

This clonotype was recorded many times. The rearrangement joins TRBV29-1 to TRBJ2-4; D is unclear. CDR3 length equals 12 residues. The germline V and J ends were trimmed by 7 bases and 5 bases, with 12 bases remaining between them. Germline V gene sequence: CDR1 SQVTM, CDR2 ANQGSEA. CDR3 sequence reads: CSASPYENIQYF. In nucleotides, the CDR3 is TGCAGCGCCAGTCCCTATGAAAACATTCAGTACTTC.

Comment on this clonotype: The junction and the germline gene differ at one end; a read error may be behind it. The CDR3 region has the DNA TGTGCTAGCAGCTTGCTAGCGGGGGGTACCGGGGAGCTGTTTTTT. This codes for CASSLLAGGTGELFF. The chain uses TRBV7-7 and TRBJ2-2, with TRBD2 identical over 11 bases. This CDR3 has 15 amino acids. The germline CDR1 and CDR2 sequences are SSHAT and FNYEAQ (reference sequence).

The table lists this clonotype with many counts. V is TRBV28 and J is TRBJ1-4; D possibly corresponds to TRBD1 (6 bases). The CDR3 length is 20 residues. Germline CDR1 MDHEN, CDR2 SYDVKM. The V end was cut by 3 bases, the J end by 5 bases, with 28 bases between. The CDR3 nucleotides read TGTGCCAGCAGTTTTGAGGTGGACAGTACGGTAACCGGTACCAATGAAAAACTGTTTTTT. This codes for CASSFEVDSTVTGTNEKLFF.

The J gene is TRBJ2-1, the V gene TRBV11-2; D might be TRBD1 or TRBD2, each matching 5 bases. With 5 bases removed from V and 9 bases from J, the gap between germline ends came to 11 bases. This CDR3 has 12 amino acids. Germline lookup yields CDR1 SGHAT and CDR2 FQNNGV. CDR3 nucleotides: TGTGCCAGCAGCCTACCGGGGCGTGAGCAGTTCTTC. It encodes CASSLPGREQFF.

In DNA, the CDR3 is TGTGCCAGCACGGGGGACAGTTCCTTCTCAACTAATGAAAAACTGTTTTTT. Translation gives CASTGDSSFSTNEKLFF. V is TRBV12-3 or TRBV12-4 and J is TRBJ1-4, with 7 nucleotides matching TRBD1. CDR3 length equals 17 residues. Losses at the gene ends were 7 bases for V and 0 bases for J; bases not matched to a gene: 11.

The gene calls are TRBV5-1 and TRBJ2-7; 7 nucleotides agree with TRBD1. Germline values: CDR1 SGHRS, CDR2 YFSETQ. The V segment lost 2 bases and the J segment 4 bases; nucleotides outside the gene matches: 18. The CDR3 totals 18 residues. Here the CDR3 reads CASSFGPVPWDSGYEQYF. The CDR3 bases are TGCGCCAGCAGCTTCGGGCCCGTCCCGTGGGACAGTGGGTACGAGCAGTACTTC.

This clonotype was observed at least ten times. The rearrangement uses TRBV3-1 and TRBJ2-2; D gene ambiguous. V lost 2 bases and J 6 bases, leaving 7 bases between the germline ends. Per the germline V gene, CDR1 is LGHDT and CDR2 is YNNKEL (reference sequence). This CDR3 comprises 13 residues. The CDR3, as DNA: TGTGCCAGCAGCCAACTAGTGGCCGGGGAGCTGTTTTTT. Encoded protein: CASSQLVAGELFF.

This clonotype was observed a handful of times. The chain couples TRBV7-2 to TRBJ1-4; 7 positions agree with TRBD1. The CDR3 extends over 13 amino acids. Trimming took 9 bases from V and 6 from J; bases not matched to a gene: 7. Germline V lookup: CDR1 SGHTA, CDR2 FQGNSA. The CDR3 sequence: CASGGQWDEKLFF. CDR3 bases: TGTGCCAGTGGGGGACAGTGGGATGAAAAACTGTTTTTT.